The clone carrying this T cell receptor beta chain was counted a few times. The target antigen is unknown. Assembly of TCR beta libraries relied on iRepertoire HTBI primers together with Arm-PCR of CDR3 regions. Source study methods: Identification of gene segments yielded approximately 62 TRBV and about 14 TRBJ across samples. One entry per CDR3 protein results from TCRdb running MiXCR on the multiplex PCR reads. TCRdb, not the authors, supplied the V and J calls. Seen here are approximately 460,000 distinct CDR3 sequences, approximately 16% observed once, and the top ten hold about 10%. This specimen belongs to a study of regulatory T cells in long-lasting Graves disease. The time point was: newly diagnosed GD, antithyroid drugs for less than 3 months. The TCR library was made from RNA extracted from PBMCs. CDR3 length: 15 residues. The germline CDR1 and CDR2 sequences are MNHEY and SVGEGT. V lost 2 bases to trimming and J lost 2 bases, with 10 bases between them.

The study, taken as a whole, reports: When disease was persistent, TRBV28, TRBJ1-2 and TRBJ2-5 were the favored segments.

These records were also assigned to another study, of T cells in Graves' hyperthyroidism and ophthalmopathy. That source reports: Uncontrolled infection, other autoimmune disease, pregnancy and lactation each barred patients from inclusion. TCR CDR3 regions were first amplified by RT-PCR with HTBI primers.

This sequence originates from a woman aged 25 to 39 with Graves disease. The sample consisted of peripheral blood mononuclear cells (PBMCs), taken at new diagnosis, from a patient treated with antithyroid drugs. The chain joins TRBV6-2 or TRBV6-3 to TRBJ2-1; perhaps TRBD2 as D (6 bases). The CDR3 nucleotides are TGTGCCAGCAGTTACACGCGGGAACCCTACAATGAGCAGTTCTTC. Translated: CASSYTREPYNEQFF.